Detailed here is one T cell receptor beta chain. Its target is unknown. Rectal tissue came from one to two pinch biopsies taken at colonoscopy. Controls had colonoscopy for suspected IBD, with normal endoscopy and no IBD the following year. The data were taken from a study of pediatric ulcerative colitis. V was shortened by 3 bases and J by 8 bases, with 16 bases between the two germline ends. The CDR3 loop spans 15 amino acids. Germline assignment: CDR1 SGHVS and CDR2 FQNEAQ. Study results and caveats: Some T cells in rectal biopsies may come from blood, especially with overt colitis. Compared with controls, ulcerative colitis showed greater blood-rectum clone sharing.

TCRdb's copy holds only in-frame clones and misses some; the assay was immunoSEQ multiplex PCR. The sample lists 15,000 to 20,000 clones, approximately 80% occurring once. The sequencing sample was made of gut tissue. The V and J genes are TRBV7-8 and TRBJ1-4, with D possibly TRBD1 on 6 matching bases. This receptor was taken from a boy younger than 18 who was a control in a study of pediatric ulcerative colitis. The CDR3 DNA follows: TGTGCCAGCAGCTTTACTCAGGGGCTGCGGGAAAAACTGTTTTTT. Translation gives CASSFTQGLREKLFF.